This T cell receptor (beta chain) was profiled in a study of cytomegalovirus exposure and HLA in healthy donors. Study observations and caveats: In a later analysis, first-cohort TCR clusters were found to tend to co-occur in the approximately 120 validation repertoires. Diagnosis of cytomegalovirus status made by the classifier reportedly showed high specificity and sensitivity.

This CDR3 is 16 amino acids long. From germline, CDR1 is MNHNY and CDR2 SVGAGI (reference sequence). J lost 0 bases, V lost 0 bases, and 3 bases had no gene match. Details on this clone: No antigen is known for it.

The donors belonged to the roughly 110-subject validation cohort, separate from the approximately 670-subject first cohort. This table comes from immunoSEQ multiplex PCR, and its TCRdb copy is limited to in-frame clones, with some not included. The sample records around 100,000 clones, 85% to 95% being singletons. The sequence was collected from a woman under 30 in good health and CMV-seronegative. The genes are TRBV6-6 and TRBJ2-3, with TRBD2 identical over 7 bases. Sequencing was done on a sample of PBMCs. CDR3 in DNA: TGTGCCAGCAGTTACTCGAGCGGGACCAGCACAGATACGCAGTATTTT. Protein sequence: CASSYSSGTSTDTQYF.